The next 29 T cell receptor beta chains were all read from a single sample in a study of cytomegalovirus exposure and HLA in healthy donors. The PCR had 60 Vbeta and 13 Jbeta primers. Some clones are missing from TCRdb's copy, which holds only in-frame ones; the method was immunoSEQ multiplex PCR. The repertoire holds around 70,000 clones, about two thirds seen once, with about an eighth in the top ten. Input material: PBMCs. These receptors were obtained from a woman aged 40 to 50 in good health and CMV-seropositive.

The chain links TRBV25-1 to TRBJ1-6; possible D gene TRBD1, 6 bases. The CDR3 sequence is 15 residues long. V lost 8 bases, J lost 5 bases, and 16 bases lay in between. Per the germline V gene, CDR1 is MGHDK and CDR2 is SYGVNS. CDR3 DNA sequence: TGTGCCAGCCGGAAGGGGAACAGGGATAATTCACCCCTCCACTTT. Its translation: CASRKGNRDNSPLHF.

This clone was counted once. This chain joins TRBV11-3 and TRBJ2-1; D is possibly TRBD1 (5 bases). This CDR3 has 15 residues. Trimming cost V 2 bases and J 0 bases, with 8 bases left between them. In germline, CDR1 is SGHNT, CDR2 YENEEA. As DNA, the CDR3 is TGTGCCAGCAGCTTAAGGGGTGACTCCTACAATGAGCAGTTCTTC. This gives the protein CASSLRGDSYNEQFF. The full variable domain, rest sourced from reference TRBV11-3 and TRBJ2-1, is EAGVVQSPRYKIIEKKQPVAFWCNPISGHNTLYWYLQNLGQGPELLIRYENEEAVDDSQLPKDRFSAERLKGVDSTLKIQPAELGDSAVYLCASSLRGDSYNEQFFGPGTRLTVL.

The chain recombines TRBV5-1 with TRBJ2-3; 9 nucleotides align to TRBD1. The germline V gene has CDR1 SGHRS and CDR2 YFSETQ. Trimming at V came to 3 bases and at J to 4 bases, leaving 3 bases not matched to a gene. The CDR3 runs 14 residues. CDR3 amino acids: CASSSDRGSDTQYF. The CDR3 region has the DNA TGCGCCAGCAGCTCAGACAGGGGGTCAGATACGCAGTATTTT.

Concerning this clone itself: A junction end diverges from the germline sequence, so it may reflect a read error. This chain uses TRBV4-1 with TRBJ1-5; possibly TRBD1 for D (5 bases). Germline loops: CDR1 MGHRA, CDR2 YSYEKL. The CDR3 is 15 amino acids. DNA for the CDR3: TGCGCCAGCAGCCAATTCTACGACAGCAGTCAGCCCCAGCATTTT. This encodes CASSQFYDSSQPQHF.

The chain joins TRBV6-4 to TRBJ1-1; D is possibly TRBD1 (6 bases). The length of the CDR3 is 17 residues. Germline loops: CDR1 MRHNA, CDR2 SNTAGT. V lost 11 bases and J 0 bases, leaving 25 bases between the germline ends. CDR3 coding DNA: TGTGCCCCCATAAGCGGGGGCCTACACTCTATGAACACTGAAGCTTTCTTT. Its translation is CAPISGGLHSMNTEAFF.

The CDR3 sequence: CAWYRTGAGEAFF. In nucleotides, the CDR3 is TGTGCCTGGTACAGAACAGGGGCCGGTGAAGCTTTCTTT. The chain is built from TRBV30 and TRBJ1-1; 7 nucleotides agree with TRBD1. The CDR3 totals 13 residues. CDR1 and CDR2 (germline): GTSNPN, SVGIG (reference sequence). The V segment lost 5 bases and the J segment 7 bases; nucleotides outside the gene matches: 10.

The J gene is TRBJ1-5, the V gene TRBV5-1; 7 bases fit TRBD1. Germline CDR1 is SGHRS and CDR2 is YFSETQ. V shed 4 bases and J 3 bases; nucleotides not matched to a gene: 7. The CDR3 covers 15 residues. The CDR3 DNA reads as TGCGCCAGCAGCGCGGGGACAGCTACCAATCAGCCCCAGCATTTT. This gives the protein CASSAGTATNQPQHF. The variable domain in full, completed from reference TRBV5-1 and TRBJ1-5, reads KAGVTQTPRYLIKTRGQQVTLSCSPISGHRSVSWYQQTPGQGLQFLFEYFSETQRNKGNFPGRFSGRQFSNSRSEMNVSTLELGDSALYLCASSAGTATNQPQHFGDGTRLSIL.

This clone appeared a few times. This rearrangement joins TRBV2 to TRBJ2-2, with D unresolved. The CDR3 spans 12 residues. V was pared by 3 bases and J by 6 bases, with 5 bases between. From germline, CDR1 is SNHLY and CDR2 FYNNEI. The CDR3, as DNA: TGTGCCAGCAGTGATCCAGCCGGGGAGCTGTTTTTT. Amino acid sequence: CASSDPAGELFF.

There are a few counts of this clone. The CDR3 DNA reads TGTGCCATCAGTGAGGGGGACAGGGGGGGAAATGAGCAGTTCTTC. Translation: CAISEGDRGGNEQFF. This rearrangement joins TRBV10-3 to TRBJ2-1, with 11 bases identical to TRBD1. The CDR3 is made up of 15 amino acids. Trimming at V came to 2 bases and at J to 7 bases, leaving 4 bases not matched to a gene. The V gene's germline CDR1 is ENHRY and CDR2 SYGVKD.

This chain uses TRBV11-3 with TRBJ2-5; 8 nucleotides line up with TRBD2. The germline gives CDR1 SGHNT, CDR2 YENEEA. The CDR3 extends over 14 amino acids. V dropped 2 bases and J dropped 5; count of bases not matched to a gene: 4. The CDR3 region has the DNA TGTGCCAGCAGCTTAAACGGGGGGGCCGAGACCCAGTACTTC. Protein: CASSLNGGAETQYF.

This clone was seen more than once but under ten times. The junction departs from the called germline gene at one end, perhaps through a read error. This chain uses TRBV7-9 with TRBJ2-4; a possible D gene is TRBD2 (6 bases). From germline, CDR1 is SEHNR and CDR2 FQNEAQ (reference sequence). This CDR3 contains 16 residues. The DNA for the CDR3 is TGTTCCAGCAGCTTAGTGGAGTGGGGGGACGTAAACATTCAGTACTTC. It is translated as CSSSLVEWGDVNIQYF.

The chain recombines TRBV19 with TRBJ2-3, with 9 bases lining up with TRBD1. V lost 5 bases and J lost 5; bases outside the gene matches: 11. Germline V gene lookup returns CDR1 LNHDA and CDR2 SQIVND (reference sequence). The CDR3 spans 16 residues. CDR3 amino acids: CASSPFRDRVGDTQYF. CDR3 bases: TGTGCCAGTAGTCCATTCCGGGACAGGGTAGGAGATACGCAGTATTTT.

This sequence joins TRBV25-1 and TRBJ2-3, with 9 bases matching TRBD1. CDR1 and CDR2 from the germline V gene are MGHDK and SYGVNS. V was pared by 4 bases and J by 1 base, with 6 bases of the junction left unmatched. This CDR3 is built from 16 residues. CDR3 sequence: CASSAFWTGGTDTQYF. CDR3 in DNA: TGTGCCAGCAGTGCGTTCTGGACAGGGGGCACAGATACGCAGTATTTT.

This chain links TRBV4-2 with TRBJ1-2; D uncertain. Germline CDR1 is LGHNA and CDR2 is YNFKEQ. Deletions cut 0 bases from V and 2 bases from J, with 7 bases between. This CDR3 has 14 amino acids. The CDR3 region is CASSQDFQNYGYTF. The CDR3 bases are TGTGCCAGCAGCCAAGATTTCCAGAACTATGGCTACACCTTC.

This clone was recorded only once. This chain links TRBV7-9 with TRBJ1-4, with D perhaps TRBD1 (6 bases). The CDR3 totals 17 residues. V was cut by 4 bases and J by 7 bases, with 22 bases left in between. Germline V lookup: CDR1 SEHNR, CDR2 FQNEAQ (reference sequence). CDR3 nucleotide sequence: TGTGCCAGCAGCTCCATGATGCAGGGGAGGGGAGTTGAAAAACTGTTTTTT. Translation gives CASSSMMQGRGVEKLFF.

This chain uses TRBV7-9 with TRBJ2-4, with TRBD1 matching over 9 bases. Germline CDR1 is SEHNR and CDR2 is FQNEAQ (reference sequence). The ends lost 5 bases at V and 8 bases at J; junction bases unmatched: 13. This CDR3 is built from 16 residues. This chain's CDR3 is CASSPPEGQGRDIQYF. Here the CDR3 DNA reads TGTGCCAGCAGCCCGCCGGAAGGACAGGGGAGGGACATTCAGTACTTC. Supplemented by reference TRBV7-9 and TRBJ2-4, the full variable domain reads DTGVSQNPRHKITKRGQNVTFRCDPISEHNRLYWYRQTLGQGPEFLTYFQNEAQLEKSRLLSDRFSAERPKGSFSTLEIQRTEQGDSAMYLCASSPPEGQGRDIQYFGAGTRLSVL.

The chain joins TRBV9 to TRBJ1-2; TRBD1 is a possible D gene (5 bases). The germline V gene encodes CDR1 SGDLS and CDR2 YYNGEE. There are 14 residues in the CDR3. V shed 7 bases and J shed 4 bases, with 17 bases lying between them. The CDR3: CASGVGQTIYGYTF. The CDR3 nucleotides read TGTGCCAGCGGGGTGGGGCAGACAATCTATGGCTACACCTTC.

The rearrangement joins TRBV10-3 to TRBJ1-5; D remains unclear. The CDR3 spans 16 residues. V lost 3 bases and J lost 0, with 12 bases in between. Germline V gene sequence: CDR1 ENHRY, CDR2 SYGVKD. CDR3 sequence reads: CAISDDYGVSNQPQHF. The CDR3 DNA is TGTGCCATCAGTGATGACTATGGTGTTAGCAATCAGCCCCAGCATTTT.

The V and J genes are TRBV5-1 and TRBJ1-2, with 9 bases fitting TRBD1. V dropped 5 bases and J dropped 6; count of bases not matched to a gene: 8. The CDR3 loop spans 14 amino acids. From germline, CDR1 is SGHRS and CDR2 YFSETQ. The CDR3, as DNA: TGCGCCAGCAGTCTGAACAGGGGGCAGGATGGCTACACCTTC. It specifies CASSLNRGQDGYTF.

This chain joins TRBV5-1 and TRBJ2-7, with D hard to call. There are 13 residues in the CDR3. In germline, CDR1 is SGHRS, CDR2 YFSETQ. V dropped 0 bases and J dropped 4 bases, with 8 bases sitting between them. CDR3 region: CASSLERAYEQYF. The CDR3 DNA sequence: TGCGCCAGCAGCTTGGAAAGAGCGTACGAGCAGTACTTC.

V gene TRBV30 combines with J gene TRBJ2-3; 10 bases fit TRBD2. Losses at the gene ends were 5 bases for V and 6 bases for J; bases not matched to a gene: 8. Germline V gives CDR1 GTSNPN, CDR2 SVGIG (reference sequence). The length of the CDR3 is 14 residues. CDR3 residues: CAWESGGASDTQYF. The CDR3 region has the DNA TGTGCCTGGGAAAGCGGGGGGGCCTCGGATACGCAGTATTTT.

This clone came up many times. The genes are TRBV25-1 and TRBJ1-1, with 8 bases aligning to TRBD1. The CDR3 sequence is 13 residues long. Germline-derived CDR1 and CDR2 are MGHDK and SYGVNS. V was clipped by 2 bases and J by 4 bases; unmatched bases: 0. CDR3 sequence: CASSEGQGTEAFF. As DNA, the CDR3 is TGTGCCAGCAGTGAAGGACAGGGCACTGAAGCTTTCTTT.

The DNA of the CDR3 is TGTGCCAGCAGCGCGACAGGGGGGTTTTCTGGAAACACCATATATTTT. Its protein product is CASSATGGFSGNTIYF. The rearrangement links TRBV9 to TRBJ1-3; 9 nucleotides align to TRBD1. CDR3 size: 16 residues. CDR1 is SGDLS, CDR2 YYNGEE, per germline. J lost 1 base, V lost 3 bases, and 5 bases had no gene match.

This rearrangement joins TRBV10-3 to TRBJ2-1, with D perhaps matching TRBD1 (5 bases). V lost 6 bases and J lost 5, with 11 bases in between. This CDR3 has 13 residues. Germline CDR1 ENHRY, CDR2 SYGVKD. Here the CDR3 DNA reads TGTGCCATCAGGGCGGACACAGACAATGAGCAGTTCTTC. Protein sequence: CAIRADTDNEQFF.

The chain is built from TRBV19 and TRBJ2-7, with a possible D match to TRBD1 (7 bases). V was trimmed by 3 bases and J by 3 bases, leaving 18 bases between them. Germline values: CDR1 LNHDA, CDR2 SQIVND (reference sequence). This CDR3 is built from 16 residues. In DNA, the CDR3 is TGTGCCAGTAGTATGGGAGGATACAGGGGAGACTACGAGCAGTACTTC. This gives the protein CASSMGGYRGDYEQYF.

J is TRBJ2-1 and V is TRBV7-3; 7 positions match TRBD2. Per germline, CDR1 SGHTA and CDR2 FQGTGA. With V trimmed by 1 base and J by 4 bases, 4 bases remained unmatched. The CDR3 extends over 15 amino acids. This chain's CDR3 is CASSLRAGEYNEQFF. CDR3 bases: TGTGCCAGCAGCTTAAGGGCGGGGGAGTACAATGAGCAGTTCTTC.

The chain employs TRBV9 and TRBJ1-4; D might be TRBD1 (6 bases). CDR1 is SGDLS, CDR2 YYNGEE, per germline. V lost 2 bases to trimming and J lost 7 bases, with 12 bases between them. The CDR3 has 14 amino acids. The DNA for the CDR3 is TGTGCCAGCAGCGTCGGGACAAATGTTGAAAAACTGTTTTTT. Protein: CASSVGTNVEKLFF.

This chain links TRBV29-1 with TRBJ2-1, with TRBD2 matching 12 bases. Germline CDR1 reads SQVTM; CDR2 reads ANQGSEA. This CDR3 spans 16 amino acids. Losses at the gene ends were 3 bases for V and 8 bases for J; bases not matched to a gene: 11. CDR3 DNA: TGCAGCGTTGAGGGTAGGCTAGCGGGGGGGCTTGATGAGCAGTTCTTC. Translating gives CSVEGRLAGGLDEQFF.

CDR3 residues: CAISNVLLSREQYF. CDR3 DNA sequence: TGTGCCATCTCCAACGTTCTGTTATCGCGGGAGCAGTACTTC. The chain is built from TRBV10-3 and TRBJ2-7; D unresolved. Trimming left V 8 bases short and J 7 bases short, with 21 bases between. Per germline, CDR1 ENHRY and CDR2 SYGVKD. The CDR3 consists of 14 residues.